This T cell receptor beta chain was captured in a study of T cells in Graves' hyperthyroidism and ophthalmopathy. General observations from the study: Most thyroid clonotypes expanded above 0.001 appeared in blood too. For ophthalmopathy, model prediction preceded onset by a median roughly 6.3 months.

Amplification of TCR beta CDR3 regions used RNA as the template. Initially, a first-round RT-PCR of the TCR CDR3 employed the HTBI primer set. MiXCR, applied by TCRdb to the multiplex PCR reads, yields one record per CDR3 protein. The sample contains about 200,000 distinct CDR3 sequences, about 15% of which appear only once. Hyperthyroidism patients were newly diagnosed, had disease duration under 2 months, and were aged 18 to 65 years. Remarks on this clonotype: Antigen specificity is unknown.

Trimming stripped 0 bases from V and 1 base from J, with 9 bases between. Germline CDR1 is SGHTA and CDR2 is FQGNSA. The CDR3 consists of 15 residues. This TCR was recovered from a woman aged 45-60 years with Graves' hyperthyroidism. The sample comprised blood. The chain employs TRBV7-2 and TRBJ2-5, with D unresolved. The CDR3 DNA reads as TGTGCCAGCAGCTTAGCGAACGGTCCCCAAGAGACCCAGTACTTC. Its protein is CASSLANGPQETQYF.